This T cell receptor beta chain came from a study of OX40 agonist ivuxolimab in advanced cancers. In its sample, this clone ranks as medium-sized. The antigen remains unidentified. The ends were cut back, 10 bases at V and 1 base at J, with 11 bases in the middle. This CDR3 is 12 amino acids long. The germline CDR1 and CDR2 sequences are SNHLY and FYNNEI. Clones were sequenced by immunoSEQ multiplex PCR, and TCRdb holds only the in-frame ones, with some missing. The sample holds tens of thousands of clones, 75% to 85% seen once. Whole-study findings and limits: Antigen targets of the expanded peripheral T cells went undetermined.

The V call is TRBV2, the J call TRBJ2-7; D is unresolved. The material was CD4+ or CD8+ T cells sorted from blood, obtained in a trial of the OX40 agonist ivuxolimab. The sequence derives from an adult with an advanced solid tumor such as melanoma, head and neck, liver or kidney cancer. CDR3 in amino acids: CATADESYEQYF. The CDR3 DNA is TGTGCCACCGCGGACGAGTCCTACGAGCAGTACTTC.